Shown below are 14 T cell receptor beta chains from a single sample sequenced in a study of T cell responses to AZD1222 COVID-19 vaccine. Profiling relied on immunoSEQ multiplex PCR, and the TCRdb table lists in-frame clones only, not all of them. The sample consists of roughly 110,000 clones, 75% to 90% of them appearing once. The material sequenced was peripheral blood, taken on day 0 of AZD1222 vaccination. The source is an adult in good health.

V is TRBV6-2 or TRBV6-3 and J is TRBJ1-2; unclear D gene. This CDR3 contains 15 residues. V lost 5 bases, J lost 4 bases, and 17 bases lay in between. CDR1 is MNHEY and CDR2 is SVGEGT in the germline V gene. CDR3 sequence: CASSREEGNGYGYTF. DNA for the CDR3: TGTGCCAGCAGTCGAGAGGAGGGCAATGGCTATGGCTACACCTTC.

The V and J genes are TRBV3-1 (or the pseudogene TRBV3-2) and TRBJ1-1; tentative D call: TRBD1 (5 bases). V lost 4 bases and J lost 5, with 17 bases in between. The CDR3 sequence is 15 residues long. In germline, CDR1 is LGHDT, CDR2 YNNKEL (reference sequence). CDR3 coding DNA: TGTGCCAGCAGCCGTGCGTCTTCAGGGAGGACTGAAGCTTTCTTT. Its protein is CASSRASSGRTEAFF.

J is TRBJ1-5 and V is TRBV27; weak D call: TRBD1 (5 bases). CDR1 and CDR2 (germline): MNHEY, SMNVEV (reference sequence). This CDR3 region has 16 residues. The V end lost 6 bases, the J end lost 3 bases, and 18 bases lay between the germline ends. This CDR3 is CASRAQGTSANQPQHF. The CDR3 DNA sequence: TGTGCCAGCAGAGCTCAGGGAACGAGTGCCAATCAGCCCCAGCATTTT.

This chain connects TRBV28 to TRBJ2-1; D remains ambiguous. Germline CDR1 and CDR2: MDHEN and SYDVKM. The CDR3 is made up of 13 amino acids. V was cut by 2 bases and J by 4 bases, with 6 bases left in between. CDR3 nucleotide sequence: TGTGCCAGCAGTTTAGACACGTACAATGAGCAGTTCTTC. Protein sequence: CASSLDTYNEQFF.

The chain couples TRBV5-1 to TRBJ2-3; 9 bases fit TRBD2. Germline trimming cut 0 bases from V and 4 bases from J; bases unmatched to any gene: 3. The CDR3 consists of 15 residues. The germline V gene has CDR1 SGHRS and CDR2 YFSETQ. CDR3 DNA: TGCGCCAGCAGCTTGGGCGGGAGGGCCGCAGATACGCAGTATTTT. This sequence encodes CASSLGGRAADTQYF.

The J gene is TRBJ2-3, the V gene TRBV5-4; the D gene could be TRBD1 or TRBD2 (6 bases each). Trimming cost V 4 bases and J 0 bases, with 12 bases left between them. Germline CDR1 is SGHNT and CDR2 is YYREEE (reference sequence). This CDR3 is 15 amino acids long. For the CDR3, the DNA is TGTGCCAGCAGCCTGAGGGGGGATAGCACAGATACGCAGTATTTT. Encoded protein: CASSLRGDSTDTQYF. The entire variable domain, with the rest obtained from reference TRBV5-4 and TRBJ2-3, is as follows: ETGVTQSPTHLIKTRGQQVTLRCSSQSGHNTVSWYQQALGQGPQFIFQYYREEENGRGNFPPRFSGLQFPNYSSELNVNALELDDSALYLCASSLRGDSTDTQYFGPGTRLTVL.

This rearrangement joins TRBV12-3 or TRBV12-4 to TRBJ2-1; TRBD2 matches 14 bases. Losses at the gene ends were 7 bases for V and 8 bases for J; bases not matched to a gene: 1. The length of the CDR3 is 13 residues. CDR3 in DNA: TGTGCCAGCAAGGGACTAGCGGGAGATGAGCAGTTCTTC. It is translated as CASKGLAGDEQFF.

The chain couples TRBV5-1 to TRBJ2-7; possibly TRBD1 for D (6 bases). V shed 0 bases and J shed 2 bases, with 9 bases lying between them. The CDR3 extends over 14 amino acids. Germline V CDR1 and CDR2: SGHRS, YFSETQ. In nucleotides, the CDR3 is TGCGCCAGCAGCTTGGTTTCAGGGGCCTACGAGCAGTACTTC. Its protein is CASSLVSGAYEQYF.

V is TRBV5-6 and J is TRBJ1-2; 7 bases map to TRBD1. This CDR3 is built from 13 residues. After removal of 4 bases from V and 10 bases from J, the junction contained 10 bases not matched to a gene. CDR1 and CDR2 from the germline V gene are SGHDT and YYEEEE. CDR3 DNA: TGTGCCAGCAGCCCCCGGGACAGTGACCCCTACACCTTC. Protein: CASSPRDSDPYTF.

The V gene is TRBV12-5, the J gene TRBJ2-2; maybe TRBD2 (6 bases). V was cut by 6 bases and J by 0 bases, with 8 bases left in between. The CDR3 sequence is 14 residues long. Germline assignment: CDR1 LGHNT and CDR2 FRNRAP. The CDR3 protein is CASGRGTNTGELFF. The CDR3 nucleotides read TGTGCTAGTGGACGCGGGACGAACACCGGGGAGCTGTTTTTT.

The V and J genes are TRBV19 and TRBJ2-2; TRBD1 is a possible D gene (5 bases). The CDR3 sequence is 14 residues long. Germline V gene sequence: CDR1 LNHDA, CDR2 SQIVND (reference sequence). Trimming pared 7 bases from V and 3 bases from J, leaving 12 bases between. The CDR3, as DNA: TGTGCCAGTAATAGGTTCAGGGACACCGGGGAGCTGTTTTTT. This encodes CASNRFRDTGELFF.

The chain carries TRBV19 and TRBJ1-5, with D possibly matching TRBD1 (6 bases). The V gene's germline CDR1 is LNHDA and CDR2 SQIVND (reference sequence). The length of the CDR3 is 13 residues. The V gene lost 6 bases and the J gene lost 5 bases, with 11 bases spanning the gap. The CDR3 sequence: CASRRTAHQPQHF. The CDR3 DNA follows: TGTGCCAGTAGGAGGACAGCCCATCAGCCCCAGCATTTT.

The chain combines TRBV9 with TRBJ1-2; TRBD1 matches 7 bases. This CDR3 spans 15 amino acids. V shed 4 bases, J shed 4 bases, and the junction held 10 bases outside the gene matches. From germline, CDR1 is SGDLS and CDR2 YYNGEE. Here the CDR3 reads CASSRIGQAPYGYTF. In DNA, the CDR3 is TGTGCCAGCAGCCGGATCGGACAGGCGCCCTATGGCTACACCTTC.

The chain has TRBV9 and TRBJ2-7; TRBD2 matches at 8 bases. V lost 3 bases and J lost 5; bases outside the gene matches: 10. The CDR3 is 15 residues long. CDR1 is SGDLS and CDR2 is YYNGEE in the germline V gene. The CDR3 protein is CASSAGGESEDEQYF. DNA of the CDR3: TGTGCCAGCAGCGCCGGGGGGGAGTCAGAGGACGAGCAGTACTTC.